These 15 T cell receptor beta chains were all obtained from the same sample, sequenced in a study of blood T cells in healthy people across ages. The second PCR ran roughly 6 to 11 cycles with a sample-barcoded 5' primer and J-beta primers. One entry per CDR3 protein, called by TCRdb with MiXCR from the 5' RACE reads. The sample comprises around 1,600,000 distinct CDR3 sequences, about 42% of which are singletons, and 4% rests with the top ten. Sequenced input: blood. The receptors were gathered from a woman between 18 and 29 years old in good health.

The V and J genes are TRBV20-1 and TRBJ2-3, with D possibly being TRBD2 (7 bases). V was clipped by 6 bases and J by 8 bases, with 21 bases between them. The CDR3 totals 14 residues. Germline CDR1 and CDR2: DFQATT and SNEGSKA (reference sequence). The CDR3 loop reads CSAQIRGAYSTQYF. The CDR3, as DNA: TGCAGTGCCCAAATACGGGGGGCTTACTCTACGCAGTATTTT.

This clonotype appeared once. The chain couples TRBV7-9 to TRBJ2-3; 7 bases are a match to TRBD1. Germline-derived CDR1 and CDR2 are SEHNR and FQNEAQ (reference sequence). V shed 3 bases, J shed 3 bases, and the junction held 15 bases outside the gene matches. The CDR3 totals 18 residues. CDR3 loop: CASSFTRTSTGFTDTQYF. The CDR3, as DNA: TGTGCCAGCAGCTTCACCCGGACCTCGACAGGGTTTACAGATACGCAGTATTTT.

As regards this clonotype: A much larger clone lies a single base off, so this may be a read error. The rearrangement uses TRBV2 and TRBJ1-1; no reliable D call. Germline V gives CDR1 SNHLY, CDR2 FYNNEI. CDR3 length equals 10 residues. With 9 bases removed from V and 1 base from J, the gap between germline ends came to 3 bases. CDR3 coding DNA: TGTGCCAGGGGGAACACTGAAGCTTTCTTT. Its translation is CARGNTEAFF.

The CDR3 spells CSATNPGTGLNEQYF. Written as DNA, the CDR3 is TGCAGTGCTACGAACCCCGGGACAGGGCTTAATGAGCAGTACTTC. The rearrangement links TRBV20-1 to TRBJ2-5; TRBD1 matches 9 bases. The CDR3 sequence is 15 residues long. Germline V gives CDR1 DFQATT, CDR2 SNEGSKA (reference sequence). The trim removed 4 bases at V and 11 bases at J, leaving 17 bases unmatched.

The V gene is TRBV13, the J gene TRBJ2-4, with 8 bases identical to TRBD1. The J call is in doubt because the DNA end fits TRBJ2-7 better. The CDR3 loop spans 14 amino acids. Germline CDR1 and CDR2: PRHDT and FYEKMQ (reference sequence). CDR3 amino acids: CASSSTGQGDEQYF. DNA of the CDR3: TGTGCCAGCAGCTCGACCGGACAGGGAGACGAGCAGTACTTC.

This chain links TRBV13 with TRBJ2-2; 9 bases are a match to TRBD1. Germline CDR1 PRHDT, CDR2 FYEKMQ (reference sequence). The CDR3 loop spans 15 amino acids. V lost 5 bases and J lost 5; bases outside the gene matches: 6. Here the CDR3 reads CASSPRTGVTGELFF. The CDR3 region has the DNA TGTGCCAGCAGCCCCCGGACAGGGGTAACCGGGGAGCTGTTTTTT.

The table lists this clonotype with many counts. A much larger clone differs from this one at a single base, so this may be a read error. The V and J genes are TRBV12-3 or TRBV12-4 and TRBJ2-5; the D is unclear. The CDR3 runs to 13 residues. Trimming took 6 bases from V and 11 from J, leaving 19 bases between them. The DNA of the CDR3 is TGTGCCAGCAGCCCATTGCCTGGCAATGAGCAGTACTTC. Translating it yields CASSPLPGNEQYF.

The chain uses TRBV27 and TRBJ2-5; no definite D call. The germline V and J ends were trimmed by 7 bases and 11 bases, with 20 bases remaining between them. The CDR3 has 13 amino acids. Germline loops: CDR1 MNHEY, CDR2 SMNVEV (reference sequence). CDR3 DNA sequence: TGTGCCAGCATGGCCTGGAGTGTGGCTGAGCAGTACTTC. Its translation: CASMAWSVAEQYF.

The CDR3 here is CASSHSGRQNNEQFF. For the CDR3, the DNA is TGTGCCAGCAGCCATAGCGGGAGACAAAACAATGAGCAGTTCTTC. The chain joins TRBV3-1 to TRBJ2-1; 9 positions match TRBD2. The CDR3 is 15 residues long. Germline CDR1 LGHDT, CDR2 YNNKEL (reference sequence). Losses at the gene ends were 3 bases for V and 5 bases for J; bases not matched to a gene: 5.

The gene calls are TRBV20-1 and TRBJ1-2, with 9 bases aligning to TRBD1. The length of the CDR3 is 17 residues. V shed 3 bases, J shed 4 bases, and the junction held 15 bases outside the gene matches. Germline CDR1 reads DFQATT; CDR2 reads SNEGSKA (reference sequence). CDR3 nucleotide sequence: TGCAGTGCTAGTGATAATTGGGACAGGGTTAGTGCCTATGGCTACACCTTC. Translation gives CSASDNWDRVSAYGYTF.

The table lists this clonotype with a few counts. The V gene is TRBV30, the J gene TRBJ1-1; D gene uncertain. V was cut by 5 bases and J by 1 base, with 11 bases left in between. The germline gives CDR1 GTSNPN, CDR2 SVGIG (reference sequence). This CDR3 is built from 13 residues. The CDR3 region has the DNA TGTGCCTGGGAGACATCAGGGAACACTGAAGCTTTCTTT. This translates into CAWETSGNTEAFF. Full variable domain (rest looked up from reference TRBV30 and TRBJ1-1): SQTIHQWPATLVQPVGSPLSLECTVEGTSNPNLYWYRQAAGRGLQLLFYSVGIGQISSEVPQNLSASRPQDRQFILSSKKLLLSDSGFYLCAWETSGNTEAFFGQGTRLTVV.

The chain carries TRBV28 and TRBJ1-6; 7 bases match TRBD1. The V gene's germline CDR1 is MDHEN and CDR2 SYDVKM. The CDR3 extends over 14 amino acids. With V trimmed by 7 bases and J by 4 bases, 4 bases remained unmatched. In nucleotides, the CDR3 is TGTGCCAGCACCCGGGACAGATATAATTCACCCCTCCACTTT. Protein: CASTRDRYNSPLHF.

V gene TRBV20-1 combines with J gene TRBJ2-7, with D unclear. With 3 bases removed from V and 0 bases from J, the gap between germline ends came to 9 bases. CDR1 is DFQATT, CDR2 SNEGSKA, per germline (reference sequence). This CDR3 is 13 amino acids long. For the CDR3, the DNA is TGCAGTGCTAGTCGGCGGATCTCCTACGAGCAGTACTTC. This sequence encodes CSASRRISYEQYF.

This clonotype has more than one count but fewer than ten. The rearrangement joins TRBV12-3 or TRBV12-4 to TRBJ1-2; no definite D call. V was pared by 4 bases and J by 6 bases, with 9 bases between. The CDR3 is 12 residues long. The CDR3 here is CASSSGSNGYTF. In DNA, the CDR3 is TGTGCCAGCAGTTCGGGTTCGAATGGCTACACCTTC.

This clonotype was detected many times. V and J are TRBV7-2 and TRBJ2-3, with D tentatively TRBD1 (5 bases). Germline assignment: CDR1 SGHTA and CDR2 FQGNSA. This CDR3 contains 18 residues. Trimming pared 4 bases from V and 0 bases from J, leaving 20 bases between. CDR3 sequence: CASSSAWQGPTSTDTQYF. DNA for the CDR3: TGTGCCAGCAGCTCAGCTTGGCAGGGCCCTACTAGCACAGATACGCAGTATTTT.